The rows below give T cell receptor beta chains drawn from one sample of a study of T cell changes during pregnancy in multiple sclerosis. Using immunoSEQ multiplex PCR, the repertoire was profiled, and TCRdb retains in-frame clones only, with some absent. The sample holds 100,000 or so clones; 92% are singletons and the top ten take just under 2%. Specimen: peripheral blood, collected after pregnancy. The source of these receptors is a female donor with multiple sclerosis, enrolled in a pregnancy study. CDR3s leave out the opening cysteine and the closing phenylalanine or tryptophan.

V: TRBV18
CDR3: ASSPHRQGAQAEQY

V: TRBV19
CDR3: ASSSGGNNQPQH

V: TRBV25-1
CDR3: ASSRLRTGTGTPEQY

V: TRBV11-2
CDR3: ASSPDTNYGYT

V: TRBV4-1
CDR3: ASSQDIQGVNYGYT

V: TRBV2
CDR3: ASRTGTASSYEQY

V: TRBV6-5
CDR3: ASSSSYGAKAF

V: TRBV7-2
CDR3: ASSLSQGGYGYT

V: TRBV6-6
CDR3: ASSPPGQGEQPQH

V: TRBV5-4
CDR3: ASSQGQIRYGYT

V: TRBV27
CDR3: ASSLRLAGTYNEQF

V: TRBV7-7
CDR3: ASSLAAPGQGGYEQY

V: TRBV19
CDR3: ASRGQGNQPQH

V: TRBV4-1
CDR3: ASSQDLLVREQY

V: TRBV6-1
CDR3: ASVEGGGGYT

V: TRBV7-2
CDR3: ASSPRTGGGGYT